This is a list of T cell receptor beta chains from one sample in a study of human T cells and chemical hapten exposure. Each CDR3 protein gets one entry after TCRdb re-called the RACE reads with MiXCR. The table records tens of thousands of distinct CDR3 sequences, 14% of them present only once. The specimen was whole blood, collected in connection with sensitization to the hapten diphenylcyclopropenone (DPC). These receptors were collected from a woman aged 45-65 years with alopecia areata. Some clones in this sample may be carry-over from other donors' samples. The conserved cysteine and the conserved F or W are not part of the CDR3 here. Only some rows state a clone size, as once, few, many or a class for expanded clones.

v_gene | abundance | CDR3aa
TRBV10-2 | many | ASRGTSTDTQY
TRBV7-2 | . | ASSFTGDYGYT
TRBV27 | . | ASSQAALRKSYEQY
TRBV6-2/TRBV6-3 | medium-sized | ASSYSYSRVRSNQPQH
TRBV20-1 | . | SASTAGTFNQPQH
TRBV5-4 | few | ASSSPGLAGVSKNIQY
TRBV4-1 | few | ASSQDPGKQY
TRBV7-8 | . | ASSFHKKRTEAF
TRBV7-8 | . | ASSPTGTGGMNEQF
TRBV3-1 | few | ASSLTTAYNEQF
TRBV20-1 | . | SARPERQVEKLF
TRBV7-9 | few | ASSRLAGTNYEQY
TRBV5-4 | many | ASSHEPGRMNTEAF
TRBV3-1 | . | ASTRGSGINEQF
TRBV11-3 | . | ASSPTGQGRNEQF
TRBV18 | . | ASSRSSTETQY
TRBV2 | few | ASDSSGANVLT
TRBV19 | few | ASSSDRGISYNEQF
TRBV2 | . | ASSPQGSSFVEQY
TRBV20-1 | many | SARATDRAISYEQY
TRBV5-1 | . | ASSSELVSDTQY
TRBV6-1 | many | ASSEDYQRGAETQY
TRBV6-1 | few | ASRPILASHNEQF
TRBV10-2 | . | ASSKLAGGSDTQY
TRBV11-2 | . | ASSLSRGGTEAF
TRBV12-3/TRBV12-4 | few | ASRNPGELF
TRBV29-1 | few | SVESAGRAKNIQY
TRBV5-1 | few | ASSSRTSGSGDTQY
TRBV11-2 | few | ASTAGPNTEAF
TRBV20-1 | . | SARSQETQY
TRBV20-1 | . | SARTGNTGELF
TRBV29-1 | many | SAHRTSGIEQF
TRBV29-1 | . | SAGRQGCSYNSPLH
TRBV18 | few | ASSPVDVYGYT
TRBV7-7 | many | ASSSGLNTEAF
TRBV7-9 | . | ASSLVAEIKETQY
TRBV6-1 | . | ASWSGSTDTQY
TRBV7-9 | . | ASSSPSSRANTEAF
TRBV30 | . | AWNRDSQIGVQY
TRBV3-1 | . | ASSFGAGIYEQY
TRBV5-5 | few | ASSLSSPDTQY
TRBV11-2 | few | ASSVDRSYEQY
TRBV7-8 | . | ASSLAGAGYRAF
TRBV7-2 | . | ASSLSSGRSETQY
TRBV4-2 | few | ASSHETGSNEQF
TRBV7-6 | few | ASSLSQNTGELF
TRBV20-1 | . | SATPGGVSYGYT
TRBV21-1 | . | ASSARQAGEAF
TRBV6-5 | many | ASSRQFKETQY
TRBV7-6 | . | ASSREVTSGREQF
TRBV6-6 | . | ASSYSTKPNTEAF
TRBV25-1 | many | ASIGRFYEQY
TRBV20-1 | . | SEKEPLQETQY
TRBV11-2 | few | ASSTEGPGF